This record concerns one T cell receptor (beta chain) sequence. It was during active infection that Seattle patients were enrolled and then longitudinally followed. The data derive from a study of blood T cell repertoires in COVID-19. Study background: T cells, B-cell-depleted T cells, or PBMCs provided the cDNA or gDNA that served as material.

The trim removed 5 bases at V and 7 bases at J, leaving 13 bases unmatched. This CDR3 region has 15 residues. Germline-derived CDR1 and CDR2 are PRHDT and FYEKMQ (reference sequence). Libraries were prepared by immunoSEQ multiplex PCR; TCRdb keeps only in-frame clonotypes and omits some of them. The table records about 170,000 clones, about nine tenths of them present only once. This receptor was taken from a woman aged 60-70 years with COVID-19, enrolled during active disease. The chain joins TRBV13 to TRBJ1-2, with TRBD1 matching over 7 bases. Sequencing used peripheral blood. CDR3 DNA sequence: TGTGCCAGCAGCCTTCAGGGGGGCATACTTCCTGGCTACACCTTC. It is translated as CASSLQGGILPGYTF.